Sequencing of this TCR beta chain was carried out in a study of cytomegalovirus exposure and HLA in healthy donors. Primers included in the PCR were 60 Vbeta and 13 Jbeta primers. TCRdb's copy holds only in-frame clones and misses some; the assay was immunoSEQ multiplex PCR. The sample lists about 190,000 clones, around 83% occurring once. This clone was recorded only once. The CDR3 is made up of 18 amino acids. Trimming took 1 base from V and 6 from J; bases not matched to a gene: 14. Germline V gene lookup returns CDR1 SGHRS and CDR2 YFSETQ. The TCR comes from a middle-aged man in good health and CMV-seropositive. The chain has TRBV5-1 and TRBJ2-1, with TRBD2 matching over 9 bases. Sequenced material: PBMCs. The chain's CDR3 is CASSLLRAGGSYANEQFF. For the CDR3, the DNA is TGCGCCAGCAGCTTGCTCCGCGCGGGAGGGTCCTACGCCAATGAGCAGTTCTTC.